A selection of T cell receptor beta chains follows, all from one sample in a study of blood T cell repertoires in COVID-19. Assay: immunoSEQ multiplex PCR; the TCRdb copy retains only in-frame clones and omits some. In the table there are 310,000 or so clones, 80% to 95% of which are singletons. Sequencing was done on a sample of PBMCs or T cells enriched from blood (not recorded which). The receptors shown here come from a woman aged 25 to 39 who had recovered from COVID-19. CDR3s include the opening cysteine and the closing phenylalanine or tryptophan. A D gene is named only where the DNA matches it firmly. A row's size may be missing; if present it is once, few, many or a size class.

>TRBV28|.|.|TRBJ2-7
CASSFEQGKEEQYF
TGTGCCAGCAGTTTTGAACAGGGAAAGGAGGAGCAGTACTTC
>TRBV6-1|.|few|TRBJ1-5
CASSEGQSSNQPQHF
TGTGCCAGCAGTGAAGGACAATCTAGCAATCAGCCCCAGCATTTT
>TRBV18|TRBD1|.|TRBJ1-5
CASSWEQGARSNQPQHF
TGTGCCAGCTCCTGGGAACAGGGGGCAAGAAGCAATCAGCCCCAGCATTTT
>TRBV5-1|.|.|TRBJ2-2
CASSISNTGELFF
TGCGCCAGCAGCATATCGAACACCGGGGAGCTGTTTTTT
>TRBV6-2/TRBV6-3|TRBD2|.|TRBJ2-2
CASSPGRGTGELFF
TGTGCCAGCAGTCCCGGGAGGGGCACCGGGGAGCTGTTTTTT
>TRBV6-5|TRBD2|.|TRBJ2-1
CASIGTSGSLGGFF
TGTGCCAGCATCGGGACTAGCGGGAGTTTGGGAGGGTTCTTC
>TRBV7-2|.|.|TRBJ1-2
CASSFFGGRGYTF
TGTGCCAGCAGCTTCTTCGGGGGGAGGGGCTACACCTTC
>TRBV5-5|.|once|TRBJ1-1
CASSFAQVNTEAFF
TGTGCCAGCAGCTTCGCACAAGTTAACACTGAAGCTTTCTTT
>TRBV7-6|.|once|TRBJ2-3
CASSSIGPGSQYF
TGTGCCAGCAGCTCTATTGGCCCGGGGTCGCAGTATTTT
>TRBV28|.|many|TRBJ1-2
CASRNRVLRNYGYTF
TGTGCCAGCAGAAACCGGGTCCTGCGGAACTATGGCTACACCTTC
>TRBV18|.|.|TRBJ1-1
CASSPPNSINTEAFF
TGTGCCAGCTCACCACCTAACAGTATAAACACTGAAGCTTTCTTT
>TRBV3-1/TRBV3-2|.|.|TRBJ1-5
CASSQDRGSNQPQHF
TGTGCCAGCAGCCAAGATCGAGGGAGCAATCAGCCCCAGCATTTT
>TRBV4-3|TRBD2|.|TRBJ2-2
CASSRTSGRAETGELFF
TGCGCCAGCAGCCGGACTAGCGGGAGGGCCGAAACCGGGGAGCTGTTTTTT
>TRBV5-1|.|.|TRBJ2-3
CASSLLPSIHTDTQYF
TGCGCCAGCAGCTTACTCCCCTCAATTCACACAGATACGCAGTATTTT
>TRBV6-5|TRBD1|.|TRBJ1-5
CASKGQVSNQPQHF
TGTGCCAGCAAAGGACAGGTTAGCAATCAGCCCCAGCATTTT
>TRBV27|TRBD1|.|TRBJ1-6
CASSRTGVSSYNSPLHF
TGTGCCAGCAGTAGAACAGGGGTCAGCTCCTATAATTCACCCCTCCACTTT
>TRBV5-1|TRBD2|.|TRBJ2-7
CASSLRLASYEQYF
TGCGCCAGCAGCTTGCGACTAGCATCATACGAGCAGTACTTC
>TRBV14|.|.|TRBJ2-1
CASSQWGGELVNEQFF
TGTGCCAGCAGCCAATGGGGCGGGGAGTTGGTGAATGAGCAGTTCTTC
>TRBV5-1|TRBD2|.|TRBJ2-2
CASTSGEPTGELFF
TGCGCCAGCACGAGCGGGGAACCCACCGGGGAGCTGTTTTTT
>TRBV6-5|.|once|TRBJ1-5
CASSYSRQQPQHF
TGTGCCAGCAGTTACTCGCGACAACAGCCCCAGCATTTT
>TRBV6-5|.|.|TRBJ2-7
CASRLASSYEQYF
TGTGCCAGCAGGCTAGCGTCCTCCTACGAGCAGTACTTC
>TRBV11-3|TRBD1|.|TRBJ1-4
CASSKGTGGGDEKLFF
TGTGCCAGCAGCAAAGGGACAGGGGGCGGTGATGAAAAACTGTTTTTT